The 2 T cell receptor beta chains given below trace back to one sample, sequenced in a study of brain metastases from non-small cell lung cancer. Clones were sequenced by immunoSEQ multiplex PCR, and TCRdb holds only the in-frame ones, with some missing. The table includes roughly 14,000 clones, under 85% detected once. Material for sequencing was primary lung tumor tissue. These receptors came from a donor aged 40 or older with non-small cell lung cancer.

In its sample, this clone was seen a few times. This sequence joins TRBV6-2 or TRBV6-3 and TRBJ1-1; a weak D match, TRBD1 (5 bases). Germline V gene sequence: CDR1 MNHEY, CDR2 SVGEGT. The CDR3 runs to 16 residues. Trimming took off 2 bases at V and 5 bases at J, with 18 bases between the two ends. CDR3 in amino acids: CASSYRLGPQRTEAFF. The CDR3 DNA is TGTGCCAGCAGTTACCGCCTGGGACCCCAAAGGACTGAAGCTTTCTTT.

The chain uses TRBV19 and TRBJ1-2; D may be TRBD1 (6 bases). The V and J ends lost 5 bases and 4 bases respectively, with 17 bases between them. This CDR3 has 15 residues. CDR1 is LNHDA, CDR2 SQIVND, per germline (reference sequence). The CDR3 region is CASSVKTGLSYGYTF. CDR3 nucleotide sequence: TGTGCCAGTAGTGTTAAGACAGGTTTGTCCTATGGCTACACCTTC.